These T cell receptor beta chains were read from a single sample in a study of cytotoxic CD8 clonotypes in ibrutinib-treated CLL. TCRdb's copy holds only in-frame clones and misses some; the assay was immunoSEQ multiplex PCR. The table records about 36,000 clones, roughly two thirds of them present only once. The sample consisted of PBMCs, taken at disease progression, from a patient treated with ibrutinib. The source of these receptors is a human donor with chronic lymphocytic leukemia. Each CDR3 is given with its conserved first and last residue. The D gene is left open where the match is weak. Clone size, where shown, is once, few, many, or a class for clones that have expanded.

D gene: .
J gene: TRBJ1-1
clone size: .
V gene: TRBV9
CDR3 protein: CASTSGLNTEAFF
CDR3 DNA: TGTGCCAGCACGTCGGGTTTGAACACTGAAGCTTTCTTT

D gene: TRBD1
J gene: TRBJ2-7
clone size: medium-sized
V gene: TRBV5-1
CDR3 protein: CASRGQLSYEQYF
CDR3 DNA: TGCGCCAGCAGGGGACAGCTCTCCTACGAGCAGTACTTC

D gene: .
J gene: TRBJ2-7
clone size: few
V gene: TRBV6-6
CDR3 protein: CASIAAGGRYEQYF
CDR3 DNA: TGTGCCAGCATCGCGGCTGGGGGGCGGTACGAGCAGTACTTC

D gene: TRBD2
J gene: TRBJ2-7
clone size: .
V gene: TRBV20-1
CDR3 protein: CSARRGGREYF
CDR3 DNA: TGCAGTGCTAGACGGGGGGGCCGGGAGTACTTC

D gene: TRBD1
J gene: TRBJ1-4
clone size: few
V gene: TRBV6-1
CDR3 protein: CASSLGTGGKEKLFF
CDR3 DNA: TGTGCCAGCAGCCTAGGGACAGGGGGCAAGGAAAAACTGTTTTTT

D gene: TRBD2
J gene: TRBJ2-1
clone size: .
V gene: TRBV2
CDR3 protein: CASSGKRGGNEQFF
CDR3 DNA: TGTGCCAGCAGTGGCAAGCGGGGGGGCAATGAGCAGTTCTTC

D gene: .
J gene: TRBJ2-1
clone size: .
V gene: TRBV7-9
CDR3 protein: CASSTGGTYNEQFF
CDR3 DNA: TGTGCCAGCAGTACTGGGGGGACCTACAATGAGCAGTTCTTC

D gene: .
J gene: TRBJ2-3
clone size: .
V gene: TRBV11-2
CDR3 protein: CASSGRRGATDTQYF
CDR3 DNA: TGTGCCAGCAGCGGACGGCGGGGCGCAACAGATACGCAGTATTTT

D gene: .
J gene: TRBJ2-7
clone size: .
V gene: TRBV4-1
CDR3 protein: CASSQAGNRPPYEQYF
CDR3 DNA: TGCGCCAGCAGCCAAGCCGGTAACAGGCCTCCCTACGAGCAGTACTTC

D gene: .
J gene: TRBJ1-3
clone size: .
V gene: TRBV5-6
CDR3 protein: CASSSITGWSGNTIYF
CDR3 DNA: TGTGCCAGCAGCTCCATAACAGGGTGGTCTGGAAACACCATATATTTT

D gene: TRBD1
J gene: TRBJ1-1
clone size: .
V gene: TRBV6-6
CDR3 protein: CASSYSQGDTEAFF
CDR3 DNA: TGTGCCAGCAGTTACAGCCAGGGGGACACTGAAGCTTTCTTT

D gene: TRBD1
J gene: TRBJ1-2
clone size: few
V gene: TRBV5-6
CDR3 protein: CASSSQWTGTLF
CDR3 DNA: TGTGCCAGCAGCTCGCAATGGACAGGGACGCTATTC

D gene: TRBD2
J gene: TRBJ2-3
clone size: .
V gene: TRBV5-1
CDR3 protein: CASSLGTTGDTQYF
CDR3 DNA: TGCGCCAGCAGCCTAGGGACTACCGGAGATACGCAGTATTTT

D gene: .
J gene: TRBJ2-7
clone size: once
V gene: TRBV6-1
CDR3 protein: CASTDRIFNEQYF
CDR3 DNA: TGTGCCAGCACGGACAGAATTTTCAACGAGCAGTACTTC

D gene: TRBD1
J gene: TRBJ1-2
clone size: few
V gene: TRBV6-5
CDR3 protein: CASSYPGTGGVYTF
CDR3 DNA: TGTGCCAGCAGTTACCCCGGGACAGGGGGAGTCTACACCTTC

D gene: .
J gene: TRBJ1-6
clone size: once
V gene: TRBV10-2
CDR3 protein: CASSDGDSPLHF
CDR3 DNA: TGCGCCAGCAGTGATGGGGATTCACCCCTCCACTTT

D gene: .
J gene: TRBJ1-2
clone size: .
V gene: TRBV27
CDR3 protein: CASSPTGRVGGYTF
CDR3 DNA: TGTGCCAGCAGTCCAACGGGGAGGGTAGGTGGCTACACCTTC

D gene: .
J gene: TRBJ1-1
clone size: .
V gene: TRBV6-5
CDR3 protein: CASRERGEAFF
CDR3 DNA: TGTGCCAGCAGGGAGCGGGGCGAAGCTTTCTTT

D gene: .
J gene: TRBJ1-1
clone size: .
V gene: TRBV9
CDR3 protein: CASSVAPGPNTEAFF
CDR3 DNA: TGTGCCAGCAGCGTAGCTCCAGGGCCGAACACTGAAGCTTTCTTT

D gene: .
J gene: TRBJ1-1
clone size: .
V gene: TRBV15
CDR3 protein: CATSSVREFEAFF
CDR3 DNA: TGTGCCACCAGCAGTGTCAGGGAGTTTGAAGCTTTCTTT

D gene: .
J gene: TRBJ1-1
clone size: once
V gene: TRBV5-5
CDR3 protein: CASSLSRDHTEAFF
CDR3 DNA: TGTGCCAGCAGCTTGTCGCGTGATCACACTGAAGCTTTCTTT

D gene: .
J gene: TRBJ2-5
clone size: .
V gene: TRBV5-1
CDR3 protein: CASSLAGGNQETQYF
CDR3 DNA: TGCGCCAGCAGCTTGGCCGGAGGCAACCAAGAGACCCAGTACTTC

D gene: TRBD1
J gene: TRBJ2-2
clone size: few
V gene: TRBV15
CDR3 protein: CATDRGNTGELFF
CDR3 DNA: TGTGCCACCGACAGGGGGAACACCGGGGAGCTGTTTTTT

D gene: .
J gene: TRBJ2-7
clone size: .
V gene: TRBV15
CDR3 protein: CATSRDLPSAHEQYF
CDR3 DNA: TGTGCCACCAGCAGAGATCTGCCCAGCGCTCACGAGCAGTACTTC

D gene: .
J gene: TRBJ2-2
clone size: .
V gene: TRBV4-2
CDR3 protein: CASSQGGRGNTGELFF
CDR3 DNA: TGTGCCAGCAGCCAAGGGGGGCGAGGGAACACCGGGGAGCTGTTTTTT

D gene: .
J gene: TRBJ1-1
clone size: .
V gene: TRBV7-2
CDR3 protein: CASSPDFTDLGTFF
CDR3 DNA: TGTGCCAGCAGCCCAGATTTTACAGATCTTGGGACTTTCTTT

D gene: .
J gene: TRBJ1-4
clone size: .
V gene: TRBV6-6
CDR3 protein: CASTQRNEKLFF
CDR3 DNA: TGTGCCAGCACGCAGCGTAATGAAAAACTGTTTTTT

D gene: TRBD1
J gene: TRBJ2-5
clone size: few
V gene: TRBV6-6
CDR3 protein: CASSRVRAGTEETQYF
CDR3 DNA: TGTGCCAGCAGTCGCGTACGAGCCGGGACAGAAGAGACCCAGTACTTC

D gene: .
J gene: TRBJ1-1
clone size: .
V gene: TRBV9
CDR3 protein: CASSVVERGPEAFF
CDR3 DNA: TGTGCCAGCAGCGTAGTCGAGCGGGGACCTGAAGCTTTCTTT

D gene: .
J gene: TRBJ2-4
clone size: .
V gene: TRBV6-1
CDR3 protein: CASSENLGRKKNIQYF
CDR3 DNA: TGTGCCAGCAGTGAAAACTTAGGCAGAAAAAAAAACATTCAGTACTTC

D gene: .
J gene: TRBJ2-3
clone size: .
V gene: TRBV29-1
CDR3 protein: CSVVGGDTQYF
CDR3 DNA: TGCAGCGTTGTGGGGGGAGATACGCAGTATTTT

D gene: .
J gene: TRBJ2-2
clone size: few
V gene: TRBV5-1
CDR3 protein: CASSKNTGELFF
CDR3 DNA: TGCGCCAGCAGCAAGAACACCGGGGAGCTGTTTTTT

D gene: TRBD1
J gene: TRBJ1-6
clone size: .
V gene: TRBV4-1
CDR3 protein: CASSQGDRGLSPLHF
CDR3 DNA: TGCGCCAGCAGCCAAGGGGACAGGGGGCTTTCACCCCTCCACTTT

D gene: TRBD1
J gene: TRBJ1-1
clone size: .
V gene: TRBV5-1
CDR3 protein: CASSPGTASDEAFF
CDR3 DNA: TGTGCCAGCAGCCCCGGGACAGCGTCTGATGAAGCTTTCTTT

D gene: .
J gene: TRBJ2-1
clone size: few
V gene: TRBV7-8
CDR3 protein: CASSFDVQQFF
CDR3 DNA: TGTGCCAGCAGCTTTGACGTCCAGCAGTTCTTC

D gene: .
J gene: TRBJ1-2
clone size: .
V gene: TRBV5-1
CDR3 protein: CASSLTRSDGYTF
CDR3 DNA: TGCGCCAGCAGCTTGACGCGTTCAGACGGCTACACCTTC

D gene: .
J gene: TRBJ2-7
clone size: .
V gene: TRBV5-6
CDR3 protein: CASSHSGPGTYEQYF
CDR3 DNA: TGTGCCAGCAGCCATTCTGGGCCCGGCACCTACGAGCAGTACTTC

D gene: .
J gene: TRBJ2-5
clone size: .
V gene: TRBV5-1
CDR3 protein: CASSGSDFGAETQYF
CDR3 DNA: TGCGCCAGCAGCGGATCGGACTTTGGGGCGGAGACCCAGTACTTC

D gene: .
J gene: TRBJ1-1
clone size: once
V gene: TRBV21-1
CDR3 protein: CASSGPILIPNTEAFF
CDR3 DNA: TGTGCCAGCAGCGGTCCAATACTAATCCCGAACACTGAAGCTTTCTTT

D gene: .
J gene: TRBJ2-2
clone size: .
V gene: TRBV27
CDR3 protein: CASNVGGSGTGELFF
CDR3 DNA: TGTGCCAGCAATGTGGGTGGATCGGGCACCGGGGAGCTGTTTTTT

D gene: .
J gene: TRBJ1-6
clone size: .
V gene: TRBV25-1
CDR3 protein: CASSEVGNSPLYF
CDR3 DNA: TGTGCCAGCAGTGAAGTGGGGAATTCACCCCTCTACTTT

D gene: TRBD1
J gene: TRBJ1-2
clone size: .
V gene: TRBV4-1
CDR3 protein: CASSQLQGAGGYTF
CDR3 DNA: TGCGCCAGCAGCCAACTGCAGGGGGCAGGGGGCTACACCTTC

D gene: .
J gene: TRBJ1-4
clone size: .
V gene: TRBV5-1
CDR3 protein: CASRGSEKLFF
CDR3 DNA: TGCGCCAGCAGGGGAAGCGAAAAACTGTTTTTT

D gene: .
J gene: TRBJ2-7
clone size: .
V gene: TRBV15
CDR3 protein: CATSRDVGHGRYEQYF
CDR3 DNA: TGTGCCACCAGCAGAGATGTAGGACACGGTCGATACGAGCAGTACTTC

D gene: TRBD1
J gene: TRBJ1-6
clone size: .
V gene: TRBV5-1
CDR3 protein: CASSSGQGASPLHF
CDR3 DNA: TGCGCCAGCAGCTCCGGACAGGGTGCTTCACCCCTCCACTTT

D gene: TRBD1
J gene: TRBJ2-1
clone size: .
V gene: TRBV5-1
CDR3 protein: CASSLEQWTGPNEQFF
CDR3 DNA: TGCGCCAGCAGCTTGGAACAGTGGACAGGGCCCAATGAGCAGTTCTTC

D gene: .
J gene: TRBJ1-6
clone size: .
V gene: TRBV7-9
CDR3 protein: CASSFPGISPLHF
CDR3 DNA: TGTGCCAGCAGCTTTCCCGGGATTTCACCCCTCCACTTT

D gene: .
J gene: TRBJ1-6
clone size: few
V gene: TRBV5-1
CDR3 protein: CASSLRESSPLHF
CDR3 DNA: TGCGCCAGCAGCTTAAGGGAGAGTTCACCCCTCCACTTT

D gene: .
J gene: TRBJ1-2
clone size: .
V gene: TRBV19
CDR3 protein: CASSISRGNYGYTF
CDR3 DNA: TGTGCCAGTAGTATTTCGCGGGGGAACTATGGCTACACCTTC

D gene: TRBD1
J gene: TRBJ2-5
clone size: .
V gene: TRBV5-1
CDR3 protein: CASSRQGGETQYF
CDR3 DNA: TGCGCCAGCAGCCGACAGGGTGGGGAGACCCAGTACTTC

D gene: .
J gene: TRBJ2-1
clone size: .
V gene: TRBV7-8
CDR3 protein: CASSFQRGRYDEQFF
CDR3 DNA: TGTGCCAGCAGCTTCCAACGAGGGAGGTATGATGAGCAGTTCTTC

D gene: .
J gene: TRBJ1-2
clone size: .
V gene: TRBV18
CDR3 protein: CASSPGDPGYTF
CDR3 DNA: TGTGCCAGCTCACCCGGGGATCCTGGCTACACCTTC

D gene: .
J gene: TRBJ2-7
clone size: .
V gene: TRBV7-6
CDR3 protein: CASSPGLGGGLYEQYF
CDR3 DNA: TGTGCCAGCAGCCCGGGACTTGGCGGGGGCCTCTACGAGCAGTACTTC